This T cell receptor (beta chain) was identified in a study of preoperative IRX-2 immunotherapy in early breast cancer. The V and J ends lost 5 bases and 5 bases respectively, with 18 bases between them. The CDR3 is 15 residues long. Per the germline V gene, CDR1 is MDHEN and CDR2 is SYDVKM. Generated by immunoSEQ multiplex PCR, the TCRdb table keeps only in-frame clones and is missing some. The sample has 35,000 to 50,000 clones; approximately 94% are singletons. Treatment noted: preoperative locoregional IRX-2 cytokine immunotherapy. Samples came from a phase Ib trial of preoperative locoregional IRX-2 cytokine immunotherapy.

The input for sequencing was tumor tissue, taken after IRX-2 immunotherapy. This sequence was found in a human donor with breast cancer. V is TRBV28 and J is TRBJ1-2, with D perhaps matching TRBD1 (5 bases). The CDR3 bases are TGTGCCAGCAGTCACTTATCGGGACTTCTTTATGGCTACACCTTC. Protein sequence: CASSHLSGLLYGYTF.